The rows below give T cell receptor beta chains drawn from one sample of a study of post-analysis software for immune sequencing data. TCRdb re-called the PCR reads through MiXCR, storing one row per CDR3 protein. The table lists hundreds of thousands of distinct CDR3 sequences, roughly 30% of them singletons. The specimen was blood. Every receptor here comes from a girl aged 10 to 17 with multiple sclerosis. CDR3s leave out the opening cysteine and the closing phenylalanine or tryptophan. Clone sizes are given selectively: once, few, many, or a class where the clone is expanded.

v_gene: TRBV5-1
j_gene: TRBJ2-1
abundance: few
CDR3aa: ASSHGSGEQF

v_gene: TRBV4-3
j_gene: TRBJ2-1
abundance: few
CDR3aa: AGSQGLAERRQF

v_gene: TRBV20-1
j_gene: TRBJ2-7
abundance: few
CDR3aa: SAGGESDPYEQY

v_gene: TRBV20-1
j_gene: TRBJ1-2
abundance: .
CDR3aa: SASGGFGNGYT

v_gene: TRBV5-6
j_gene: TRBJ2-6
abundance: few
CDR3aa: ASRGGTGANVLT

v_gene: TRBV7-2
j_gene: TRBJ2-1
abundance: .
CDR3aa: ASSSMSGSQF

v_gene: TRBV2
j_gene: TRBJ2-5
abundance: few
CDR3aa: ASGQQGSRSETQY

v_gene: TRBV7-2
j_gene: TRBJ2-7
abundance: .
CDR3aa: ASSLVPNYEQY

v_gene: TRBV12-3/TRBV12-4
j_gene: TRBJ2-3
abundance: .
CDR3aa: ASRIRPDTQY

v_gene: TRBV12-3/TRBV12-4
j_gene: TRBJ2-1
abundance: many
CDR3aa: ASSFSGKNNEQF

v_gene: TRBV5-1
j_gene: TRBJ1-2
abundance: few
CDR3aa: ASSLTGEFYGYT

v_gene: TRBV5-1
j_gene: TRBJ2-7
abundance: few
CDR3aa: ASSGGRMRVGYEQY

v_gene: TRBV28
j_gene: TRBJ2-5
abundance: .
CDR3aa: ATIEGREETQY

v_gene: TRBV20-1
j_gene: TRBJ2-7
abundance: few
CDR3aa: SARDQTPRGLAGIYEQY

v_gene: TRBV6-2/TRBV6-3
j_gene: TRBJ2-1
abundance: .
CDR3aa: ASRPRQGEPYNEQF

v_gene: TRBV29-1
j_gene: TRBJ2-7
abundance: few
CDR3aa: SVEFLLAETYEQY

v_gene: TRBV2
j_gene: TRBJ1-2
abundance: few
CDR3aa: ATPLGTGSINYGYT

v_gene: TRBV20-1
j_gene: TRBJ2-2
abundance: .
CDR3aa: SAPLTGGAGTGELF

v_gene: TRBV27
j_gene: TRBJ2-1
abundance: few
CDR3aa: ATRYANNEQF

v_gene: TRBV7-2
j_gene: TRBJ1-1
abundance: many
CDR3aa: ASSLTENTEAF

v_gene: TRBV28
j_gene: TRBJ2-7
abundance: few
CDR3aa: ASRQGNDEQY

v_gene: TRBV4-1
j_gene: TRBJ2-1
abundance: few
CDR3aa: ASSQGDRTSGGEQF

v_gene: TRBV28
j_gene: TRBJ1-1
abundance: .
CDR3aa: ASSQTPQGTEAF

v_gene: TRBV7-9
j_gene: TRBJ2-1
abundance: few
CDR3aa: ASSRAGVQF

v_gene: TRBV11-2
j_gene: TRBJ2-1
abundance: .
CDR3aa: ASSLEPNNEQF

v_gene: TRBV29-1
j_gene: TRBJ2-1
abundance: .
CDR3aa: SVVRAGGGNEQF

v_gene: TRBV6-1
j_gene: TRBJ2-6
abundance: few
CDR3aa: ASRDRGGASGANVLT

v_gene: TRBV7-2
j_gene: TRBJ2-7
abundance: .
CDR3aa: ASSAISGRGYEQY

v_gene: TRBV6-5
j_gene: TRBJ2-1
abundance: few
CDR3aa: ASSYLWLAGSSSYNEQF

v_gene: TRBV15
j_gene: TRBJ2-1
abundance: .
CDR3aa: ATSSGLARSSYNEQF